A single sample gave rise to the 2 T cell receptor beta chains below, sequenced in a study of beta chain features in type 1 diabetes. TCRB transcripts that were expressed got sequenced, as all of the isolated RNA had been reverse transcribed. Assay used: immunoSEQ multiplex PCR; TCRdb lists only in-frame clones, some missing. The sample includes more than 50,000 clones, around three fifths seen only once; the top ten take roughly 2%. Source material: Tregs from blood. All receptors derive from a woman aged 18-29 years in good health.

This clone has more than one count but fewer than ten. This chain uses TRBV5-1 with TRBJ1-3; 9 bases line up with TRBD1. This CDR3 spans 17 amino acids. V lost 3 bases and J lost 0; bases outside the gene matches: 7. Germline CDR1 is SGHRS and CDR2 is YFSETQ. The DNA for the CDR3 is TGCGCCAGCAGCTGGGCCCCGGGACAGGGCTCTGGAAACACCATATATTTT. It yields the protein CASSWAPGQGSGNTIYF.

This clone was recorded a few times. V is TRBV6-5 and J is TRBJ2-5, with D hard to call. The CDR3 runs 13 residues. The ends were cut back, 6 bases at V and 0 bases at J, with 8 bases in the middle. The germline CDR1 and CDR2 sequences are MNHEY and SVGAGI. This chain's CDR3 is CASRHPNQETQYF. DNA for the CDR3: TGTGCCAGCAGACATCCAAACCAAGAGACCCAGTACTTC.